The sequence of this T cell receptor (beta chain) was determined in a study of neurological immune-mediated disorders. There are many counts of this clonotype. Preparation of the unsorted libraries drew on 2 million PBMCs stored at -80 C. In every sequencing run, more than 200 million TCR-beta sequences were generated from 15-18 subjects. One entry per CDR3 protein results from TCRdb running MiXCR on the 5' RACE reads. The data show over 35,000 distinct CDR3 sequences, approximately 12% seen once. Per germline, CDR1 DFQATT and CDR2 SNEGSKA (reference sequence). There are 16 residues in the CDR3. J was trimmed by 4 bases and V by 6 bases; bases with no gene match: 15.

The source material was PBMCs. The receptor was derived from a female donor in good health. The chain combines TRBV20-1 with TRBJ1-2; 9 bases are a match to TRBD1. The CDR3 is CSALRTGDRGGYGYTF. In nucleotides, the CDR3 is TGCAGTGCCCTCAGGACAGGGGATCGGGGGGGCTATGGCTACACCTTC.